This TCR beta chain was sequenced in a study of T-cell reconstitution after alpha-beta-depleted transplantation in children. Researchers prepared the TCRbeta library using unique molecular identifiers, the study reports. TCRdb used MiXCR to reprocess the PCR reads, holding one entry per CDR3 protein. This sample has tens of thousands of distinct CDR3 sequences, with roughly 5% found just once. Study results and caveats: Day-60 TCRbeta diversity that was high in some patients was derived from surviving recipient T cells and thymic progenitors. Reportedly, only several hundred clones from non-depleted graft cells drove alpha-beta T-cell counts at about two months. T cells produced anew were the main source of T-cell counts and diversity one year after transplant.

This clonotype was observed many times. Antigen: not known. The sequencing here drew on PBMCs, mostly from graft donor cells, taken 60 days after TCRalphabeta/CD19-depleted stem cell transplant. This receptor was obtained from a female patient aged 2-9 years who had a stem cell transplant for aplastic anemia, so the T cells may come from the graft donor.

CDR3 amino acids: CASRERRLAPYNEQFF. The CDR3 nucleotides read TGTGCCTCGCGGGAACGGCGACTAGCGCCTTACAATGAGCAGTTCTTC. The chain employs TRBV27 and TRBJ2-1, with 8 bases identical to TRBD2. The germline gives CDR1 MNHEY, CDR2 SMNVEV (reference sequence). The CDR3 has 16 amino acids. V dropped 11 bases and J dropped 4; count of bases not matched to a gene: 16.